This entry lists 25 T cell receptor beta chains sequenced from one sample in a study of blood T cell repertoires in COVID-19. Here immunoSEQ multiplex PCR was the method, and the copy in TCRdb shows in-frame clones only, minus some. The data show about 270,000 clones, with roughly 80% seen just once and around 4% held by the top ten. Sequencing used peripheral blood. These receptors were taken from a woman in her forties or fifties with active or convalescent COVID-19.

The J gene is TRBJ2-3, the V gene TRBV19, with no clear D. The V gene's germline CDR1 is LNHDA and CDR2 SQIVND (reference sequence). The CDR3 is 13 amino acids. Trimming removed 3 bases from V and 4 bases from J, with 8 bases in between. CDR3 in amino acids: CASSIRTADTQYF. The CDR3 nucleotides are TGTGCCAGTAGTATTCGTACTGCAGATACGCAGTATTTT.

The count of this clone is one. This chain uses TRBV7-8 with TRBJ2-2; 8 bases line up with TRBD1. Trimming took 5 bases from V and 7 from J; bases not matched to a gene: 12. Germline CDR1 is SGHVS and CDR2 is FQNEAQ. The CDR3 totals 16 residues. This CDR3 is CASSPKRTGYIGELFF. The DNA for the CDR3 is TGTGCCAGCAGCCCCAAGAGGACAGGGTACATCGGGGAGCTGTTTTTT.

This chain joins TRBV25-1 and TRBJ2-1; 7 bases are a match to TRBD2. J gave up 12 bases and V 2 bases, and 7 bases lay outside the gene matches. Looked up from germline, CDR1 is MGHDK and CDR2 is SYGVNS. There are 13 residues in the CDR3. The CDR3 loop is CASSERPTSTQFF. The CDR3 DNA reads as TGTGCCAGCAGTGAAAGGCCGACTAGCACGCAGTTCTTC. The full variable domain, its missing parts supplied by reference TRBV25-1 and TRBJ2-1, is EADIYQTPRYLVIGTGKKITLECSQTMGHDKMYWYQQDPGMELHLIHYSYGVNSTEKGDLSSESTVSRIRTEHFPLTLESARPSHTSQYLCASSERPTSTQFFGPGTRLTVL.

V and J are TRBV3-1 (or the pseudogene TRBV3-2) and TRBJ2-3; no firm D call. The V and J ends lost 0 bases and 10 bases respectively, with 11 bases between them. CDR1 and CDR2 from the germline V gene are LGHDT and YNNKEL (reference sequence). CDR3 length equals 13 residues. The CDR3, as DNA: TGTGCCAGCAGCCAAGATAACAGACGTGCGCAGTATTTT. Residues: CASSQDNRRAQYF.

Note on this clone: This specimen includes other DNA sequences encoding the same CDR3. The chain has TRBV5-1 and TRBJ1-1; D gene ambiguous. The V end lost 0 bases, the J end lost 2 bases, and 8 bases lay between the germline ends. CDR3 length: 14 residues. CDR1 SGHRS and CDR2 YFSETQ come from the germline V gene. CDR3 in amino acids: CASSLDRGNTEAFF. The CDR3 bases are TGCGCCAGCAGCTTGGATCGGGGAAACACTGAAGCTTTCTTT.

The rearrangement joins TRBV6-2 or TRBV6-3 to TRBJ1-3; D gene unclear. The CDR3 contains 16 residues. Germline CDR1 is MNHEY and CDR2 is SVGEGT. Trimming removed 1 base from V and 0 bases from J, with 10 bases in between. The CDR3 nucleotides read TGTGCCAGCAGTTACTGGGGAGAGTACTCTGGAAACACCATATATTTT. It specifies CASSYWGEYSGNTIYF.

The chain uses TRBV4-2 and TRBJ2-3; 7 nucleotides agree with TRBD2. CDR3 size: 15 residues. The V gene's germline CDR1 is LGHNA and CDR2 YNFKEQ. With V trimmed by 1 base and J by 3 bases, 4 bases remained unmatched. The CDR3 region has the DNA TGTGCCAGCAGCCAAGGCGGGAGTGGTACAGATACGCAGTATTTT. The encoded protein is CASSQGGSGTDTQYF.

The chain couples TRBV9 to TRBJ1-3, with D hard to call. The germline CDR1 and CDR2 sequences are SGDLS and YYNGEE. The CDR3 is 12 residues long. V was trimmed by 0 bases and J by 8 bases, leaving 6 bases between them. The CDR3 here is CASSVDGDTIYF. CDR3 nucleotide sequence: TGTGCCAGCAGCGTAGACGGGGACACCATATATTTT.

CDR3 sequence: CASSGTGLSEKLFF. The CDR3 DNA sequence: TGTGCCAGTAGCGGGACAGGCCTTAGTGAAAAACTGTTTTTT. This chain links TRBV19 with TRBJ1-4; the match to TRBD1 covers 8 bases. V lost 6 bases, J lost 7 bases, and 7 bases stayed unmatched. Germline V gene lookup returns CDR1 LNHDA and CDR2 SQIVND (reference sequence). The CDR3 covers 14 residues.

The CDR3 DNA reads TGTGCCAGCAGCTGGGCTAGCGGGAGTGGCGAGCAGTACTTC. Amino acid sequence: CASSWASGSGEQYF. The chain joins TRBV7-9 to TRBJ2-7, with 10 positions matching TRBD2. The germline gives CDR1 SEHNR, CDR2 FQNEAQ (reference sequence). CDR3 size: 14 residues. The V segment lost 4 bases and the J segment 6 bases; nucleotides outside the gene matches: 6.

The chain links TRBV5-1 to TRBJ1-2; TRBD1 agrees at 8 bases. The CDR3 totals 15 residues. Germline lookup yields CDR1 SGHRS and CDR2 YFSETQ. V lost 4 bases and J lost 4; bases outside the gene matches: 9. CDR3 in amino acids: CASSPPTGAFYGYTF. The DNA for the CDR3 is TGCGCCAGCAGCCCTCCGACAGGGGCCTTCTATGGCTACACCTTC.

This chain connects TRBV15 to TRBJ2-1; possible D gene TRBD2, 5 bases. The CDR3 has 15 amino acids. CDR1 is LNHNV, CDR2 YYDKDF, per germline (reference sequence). Trimming stripped 0 bases from V and 8 bases from J, with 14 bases between. Here the CDR3 DNA reads TGTGCCACCAGCAGAGATTTTGGACTTACCGATGAGCAGTTCTTC. Protein product: CATSRDFGLTDEQFF.

This chain uses TRBV28 with TRBJ2-5; D remains unclear. The CDR3 is 14 residues long. The germline V gene encodes CDR1 MDHEN and CDR2 SYDVKM. Trimming took off 3 bases at V and 2 bases at J, with 10 bases between the two ends. Here the CDR3 reads CASSLVQSQETQYF. For the CDR3, the DNA is TGTGCCAGCAGTTTGGTTCAGTCTCAAGAGACCCAGTACTTC.

The chain recombines TRBV10-3 with TRBJ2-2, with TRBD1 identical over 7 bases. CDR1 is ENHRY and CDR2 is SYGVKD in the germline V gene. Trimming removed 10 bases from V and 5 bases from J; junction bases left unmatched: 10. The CDR3 runs 14 residues. The CDR3 nucleotides read TGTGCCAGCCGCCGGGACAGTGGAACCGGGGAGCTGTTTTTT. It specifies CASRRDSGTGELFF.

This chain uses TRBV18 with TRBJ2-5, with D tentatively TRBD1 (5 bases). Trimming cost V 2 bases and J 7 bases, with 14 bases left between them. The CDR3 is 14 residues long. Germline loops: CDR1 KGHSH, CDR2 LQKENI. The CDR3 nucleotides are TGTGCCAGCTCACCAGATTGGGGCCCGGGGACCCAGTACTTC. Translation: CASSPDWGPGTQYF.

V is TRBV27 and J is TRBJ2-1, with 8 bases fitting TRBD1. After removal of 5 bases from V and 9 bases from J, the junction contained 9 bases not matched to a gene. This CDR3 has 14 residues. Germline CDR1 and CDR2: MNHEY and SMNVEV (reference sequence). The CDR3 protein is CASSPGQGGFEQFF. The CDR3 coding sequence is TGTGCCAGCAGTCCCGGACAGGGCGGGTTTGAGCAGTTCTTC.

The rearrangement links TRBV5-1 to TRBJ2-6; D possibly corresponds to TRBD2 (6 bases). Germline V gene sequence: CDR1 SGHRS, CDR2 YFSETQ. The V gene lost 7 bases and the J gene lost 2 bases, with 10 bases spanning the gap. CDR3 length: 14 amino acids. The CDR3 DNA reads as TGCGCCAGCGATTGGGGGGCTGGGGCCAACGTCCTGACTTTC. Translating gives CASDWGAGANVLTF.

The V and J genes are TRBV30 and TRBJ1-2; 11 bases agree with TRBD1. Germline-derived CDR1 and CDR2 are GTSNPN and SVGIG (reference sequence). The ends lost 4 bases at V and 7 bases at J; junction bases unmatched: 14. The CDR3 length is 16 residues. The CDR3 nucleotides are TGTGCCTGGAAACTCCCAGGGAGGACAGGGGGCGTTGGCTACACCTTC. This sequence encodes CAWKLPGRTGGVGYTF.

Worth noting for this clone: An end of the junction differs from the germline gene, which may be a read error. Other nucleotide sequences in the sample specify the same CDR3. The rearrangement joins TRBV19 to TRBJ1-6, with D perhaps matching TRBD1 (6 bases). The length of the CDR3 is 16 residues. Germline assignment: CDR1 LNHDA and CDR2 SQIVND (reference sequence). The CDR3 DNA reads as TGTGCCAGTAGTATTAGCAGGGGCGCCAGAAATTCACCCCTTCACTTT. It translates to CASSISRGARNSPLHF.

The V and J genes are TRBV24-1 and TRBJ2-1; TRBD1 is a possible D gene (6 bases). V was trimmed by 3 bases and J by 7 bases, leaving 21 bases between them. The CDR3 length is 17 residues. The germline V gene encodes CDR1 KGHDR and CDR2 SFDVKD. CDR3 sequence reads: CATSDRNTGLLWNEQFF. DNA of the CDR3: TGTGCCACCAGTGATAGGAACACAGGGTTGCTTTGGAATGAGCAGTTCTTC.

This chain links TRBV7-9 with TRBJ2-1; 7 positions match TRBD1. Per germline, CDR1 SEHNR and CDR2 FQNEAQ (reference sequence). This CDR3 has 15 amino acids. V shed 5 bases and J 2 bases; nucleotides not matched to a gene: 6. The DNA of the CDR3 is TGTGCCAGCAGCCCTGGGGACAGCCCCTACAATGAGCAGTTCTTC. Translating it yields CASSPGDSPYNEQFF.

This clone has only a few counts. V usage is TRBV6-5 and J usage is TRBJ1-5; TRBD1 might be the D (6 bases). The V and J ends lost 7 bases and 6 bases respectively, with 16 bases between them. Germline CDR1 reads MNHEY; CDR2 reads SVGAGI. This CDR3 region has 14 residues. The CDR3 DNA is TGTGCCAGCACGGTAGGGGGTTCAGGTCAGCCCCAGCATTTT. Residues: CASTVGGSGQPQHF.

The chain couples TRBV9 to TRBJ2-1, with TRBD2 identical over 12 bases. The ends lost 0 bases at V and 10 bases at J; junction bases unmatched: 11. This CDR3 is 17 amino acids long. Germline V CDR1 and CDR2: SGDLS, YYNGEE. The CDR3 protein is CASSVGTSGTGEREQFF. The DNA for the CDR3 is TGTGCCAGCAGCGTAGGGACTAGCGGGACAGGGGAAAGGGAGCAGTTCTTC.

CDR3 in amino acids: CASSLAQGAQSGYTF. The DNA for the CDR3 is TGCGCCAGCAGCTTGGCCCAGGGGGCGCAAAGTGGCTACACCTTC. The chain carries TRBV5-1 and TRBJ1-2, with TRBD1 matching 8 bases. Trimming removed 0 bases from V and 7 bases from J; junction bases left unmatched: 8. The CDR3 has 15 amino acids. Germline values: CDR1 SGHRS, CDR2 YFSETQ.

The chain carries TRBV5-8 and TRBJ1-2; D unresolved. CDR3 length: 14 amino acids. Trimming took 1 base from V and 2 from J, leaving 9 bases between them. From germline, CDR1 is SGHTS and CDR2 YDEGEE. CDR3 amino acids: CASSLTVRNYGYTF. In DNA form, the CDR3 reads TGTGCCAGCAGCTTGACGGTGAGGAACTATGGCTACACCTTC. Based on the CDR3 plus reference TRBV5-8 and TRBJ1-2, the full variable domain is EAGVTQSPTHLIKTRGQQATLRCSPISGHTSVYWYQQALGLGLQFLLWYDEGEERNRGNFPPRFSGRQFPNYSSELNVNALELEDSALYLCASSLTVRNYGYTFGSGTRLTVV.